The present T cell receptor beta chain was sequenced within a study of T-cell reconstitution after alpha-beta-depleted transplantation in children. Germline loops: CDR1 SEHNR, CDR2 FQNEAQ (reference sequence). Trimming pared 5 bases from V and 1 base from J, leaving 11 bases between. This CDR3 has 15 residues. This clonotype was counted at least ten times. Preparation of the TCRbeta library used unique molecular identifiers. TCRdb used MiXCR to reprocess the PCR reads, holding one entry per CDR3 protein. Of 200,000 to 250,000 distinct CDR3 sequences in the sample, 12% were seen once. The sample in question was PBMCs from the stem cell graft donor, obtained from the stem cell graft. This receptor was taken from a human donor who donated a stem cell graft to a child with acute lymphoblastic leukemia. The rearrangement uses TRBV7-9 and TRBJ1-4, with D perhaps matching TRBD1 (6 bases). The CDR3 DNA reads TGTGCCAGCAGCGGAGAGGGGGTAACTAATGAAAAACTGTTTTTT. This sequence encodes CASSGEGVTNEKLFF.